The next 15 T cell receptor beta chains were all read from a single sample in a study of cytomegalovirus exposure and HLA in healthy donors. Amplification used 60 Vbeta primers and 13 Jbeta primers. The method was immunoSEQ multiplex PCR; TCRdb's version includes in-frame clones alone and lacks a portion of them. Its clone listing holds approximately 100,000 clones. The sequencing sample was made of PBMCs. Source of these receptors: a man aged 50 or older in good health and CMV-seronegative.

The chain carries TRBV29-1 and TRBJ1-2, with a weak D call TRBD1 (6 bases). V lost 4 bases and J 5 bases, leaving 20 bases between the germline ends. This CDR3 is 15 amino acids long. Per the germline V gene, CDR1 is SQVTM and CDR2 is ANQGSEA. The CDR3 region has the DNA TGCAGCGTTGTACCCCCCGCTGGGGGCGAGTATGGCTACACCTTC. Protein sequence: CSVVPPAGGEYGYTF.

A word on this clone: The junction differs from germline at one of its ends, possibly a read error. The same CDR3 can be traced to other DNA sequences in this sample. The chain uses TRBV6-1 and TRBJ2-7; tentatively, D is TRBD2 (6 bases). Looked up from germline, CDR1 is MNHNS and CDR2 is SASEGT. The CDR3 loop spans 15 amino acids. Written as DNA, the CDR3 is TGTGCCAGCAGTGACGTTACGGGACTGAGCTACGAGCAGTACTTT. Translation gives CASSDVTGLSYEQYF.

DNA of the CDR3: TGTGCCAGTAGTCCCCAGACTAGCGGGAAGGCGCAGTTCTTC. It encodes CASSPQTSGKAQFF. V is TRBV19 and J is TRBJ2-1, with 11 bases lining up with TRBD2. With 5 bases clipped from V and 12 bases from J, the junction kept 9 bases outside the gene matches. The CDR3 has 14 residues. In germline, CDR1 is LNHDA, CDR2 SQIVND (reference sequence).

The chain joins TRBV6-5 to TRBJ1-2; tentatively, D is TRBD1 (5 bases). Germline V CDR1 and CDR2: MNHEY, SVGAGI. The CDR3 spans 13 residues. V lost 5 bases and J 11 bases, leaving 18 bases between the germline ends. The CDR3 DNA sequence: TGTGCCAGCAGTAAATCTTCGGGACTCCGATACACCTTC. Protein: CASSKSSGLRYTF.

The gene calls are TRBV7-6 and TRBJ2-1, with 8 bases aligning to TRBD2. Germline lookup yields CDR1 SGHVS and CDR2 FNYEAQ. The CDR3 runs to 15 residues. Losses at the gene ends were 2 bases for V and 7 bases for J; bases not matched to a gene: 7. CDR3 protein: CASSLYGGANNEQFF. As DNA, the CDR3 is TGTGCCAGCAGCTTATACGGGGGGGCGAATAATGAGCAGTTCTTC.

This sequence joins TRBV13 and TRBJ1-1; a weak D match, TRBD1 (5 bases). CDR3 length equals 15 residues. Trimming cost V 4 bases and J 1 base, with 13 bases left between them. Germline-derived CDR1 and CDR2 are PRHDT and FYEKMQ (reference sequence). CDR3 amino acids: CASSSARQRNTEAFF. CDR3 in DNA: TGTGCCAGCAGCTCCGCCAGACAGAGGAACACTGAAGCTTTCTTT.

The V and J genes are TRBV9 and TRBJ1-1; 8 bases are shared with TRBD1. From germline, CDR1 is SGDLS and CDR2 YYNGEE. The CDR3 is 15 residues long. The ends lost 2 bases at V and 1 base at J; junction bases unmatched: 4. This CDR3 reads CASSVLGQGNTEAFF. The DNA for the CDR3 is TGTGCCAGCAGCGTTTTAGGACAGGGGAACACTGAAGCTTTCTTT. The full variable domain, with the rest looked up from reference TRBV9 and TRBJ1-1, is DSGVTQTPKHLITATGQRVTLRCSPRSGDLSVYWYQQSLDQGLQFLIQYYNGEERAKGNILERFSAQQFPDLHSELNLSSLELGDSALYFCASSVLGQGNTEAFFGQGTRLTVV.

The chain combines TRBV7-9 with TRBJ2-7; TRBD2 matches at 11 bases. Germline V gives CDR1 SEHNR, CDR2 FQNEAQ (reference sequence). The trim removed 4 bases at V and 2 bases at J, leaving 7 bases unmatched. This CDR3 is 16 amino acids long. CDR3 protein: CASSSLTSGTPYEQYF. The CDR3 region has the DNA TGTGCCAGCAGCTCCCTGACTAGCGGGACCCCCTACGAGCAGTACTTC.

The CDR3 DNA sequence: TGTGCCAGTAGTAGGGAGAGGGCTTATCCCTACGAGCAGTACTTC. This gives the protein CASSRERAYPYEQYF. This chain links TRBV19 with TRBJ2-7; TRBD2 might be the D (5 bases). The germline V gene has CDR1 LNHDA and CDR2 SQIVND (reference sequence). The CDR3 spans 15 residues. The V and J ends lost 4 bases and 2 bases respectively, with 15 bases between them. The full variable domain, its missing parts supplied by reference TRBV19 and TRBJ2-7, is DGGITQSPKYLFRKEGQNVTLSCEQNLNHDAMYWYRQDPGQGLRLIYYSQIVNDFQKGDIAEGYSVSREKKESFPLTVTSAQKNPTAFYLCASSRERAYPYEQYFGPGTRLTVT.

The V gene is TRBV27, the J gene TRBJ2-7; D unclear. The germline V and J ends were trimmed by 2 bases and 12 bases, with 2 bases remaining between them. The germline gives CDR1 MNHEY, CDR2 SMNVEV (reference sequence). The length of the CDR3 is 8 residues. CDR3 sequence (DNA): TGTGCCAGCAGTTTACGGTACTTC. Translating it yields CASSLRYF.

The chain recombines TRBV5-1 with TRBJ2-1; D is perhaps TRBD2 (5 bases). Deletions cut 0 bases from V and 5 bases from J, with 6 bases between. Germline CDR1 reads SGHRS; CDR2 reads YFSETQ. The CDR3 covers 13 residues. The CDR3 here is CASSLGLNNEQFF. CDR3 DNA sequence: TGCGCCAGCAGCTTGGGACTAAACAATGAGCAGTTCTTC.

The genes are TRBV7-2 and TRBJ1-1, with 8 bases that match TRBD1. V gave up 1 base and J gave up 0 bases; unmatched junction bases: 10. CDR3 size: 18 residues. CDR1 is SGHTA, CDR2 FQGNSA, per germline. CDR3 in amino acids: CASSLGIRGRWVNTEAFF. The DNA for the CDR3 is TGTGCCAGCAGCTTAGGGATCAGGGGGCGATGGGTGAACACTGAAGCTTTCTTT.

The chain links TRBV5-5 to TRBJ1-6; D is undetermined. Trimming shortened V by 5 bases and J by 0 bases, and 6 bases separated the two germline ends. The CDR3 is 14 residues long. The germline V gene encodes CDR1 SGHKS and CDR2 YYEKEE (reference sequence). The CDR3 DNA follows: TGTGCCAGCAGTGCGAGCTCCTATAATTCACCCCTCCACTTT. Translation gives CASSASSYNSPLHF.

The V gene is TRBV7-9, the J gene TRBJ1-2; 8 bases are shared with TRBD1. The CDR3 runs to 15 residues. With 7 bases clipped from V and 7 bases from J, the junction kept 14 bases outside the gene matches. CDR1 is SEHNR, CDR2 FQNEAQ, per germline (reference sequence). CDR3 amino acids: CASTQPTDRDFGYTF. DNA of the CDR3: TGTGCCAGCACCCAACCGACGGACAGGGATTTTGGCTACACCTTC.

The J gene is TRBJ1-5, the V gene TRBV6-1, with 8 bases identical to TRBD1. V was clipped by 0 bases and J by 3 bases; unmatched bases: 7. CDR1 is MNHNS and CDR2 is SASEGT in the germline V gene. This CDR3 contains 17 residues. The CDR3 bases are TGTGCCAGCAGTGAAGCTTCGGACAGGGTAGTCAATCAGCCCCAGCATTTT. Translation: CASSEASDRVVNQPQHF.